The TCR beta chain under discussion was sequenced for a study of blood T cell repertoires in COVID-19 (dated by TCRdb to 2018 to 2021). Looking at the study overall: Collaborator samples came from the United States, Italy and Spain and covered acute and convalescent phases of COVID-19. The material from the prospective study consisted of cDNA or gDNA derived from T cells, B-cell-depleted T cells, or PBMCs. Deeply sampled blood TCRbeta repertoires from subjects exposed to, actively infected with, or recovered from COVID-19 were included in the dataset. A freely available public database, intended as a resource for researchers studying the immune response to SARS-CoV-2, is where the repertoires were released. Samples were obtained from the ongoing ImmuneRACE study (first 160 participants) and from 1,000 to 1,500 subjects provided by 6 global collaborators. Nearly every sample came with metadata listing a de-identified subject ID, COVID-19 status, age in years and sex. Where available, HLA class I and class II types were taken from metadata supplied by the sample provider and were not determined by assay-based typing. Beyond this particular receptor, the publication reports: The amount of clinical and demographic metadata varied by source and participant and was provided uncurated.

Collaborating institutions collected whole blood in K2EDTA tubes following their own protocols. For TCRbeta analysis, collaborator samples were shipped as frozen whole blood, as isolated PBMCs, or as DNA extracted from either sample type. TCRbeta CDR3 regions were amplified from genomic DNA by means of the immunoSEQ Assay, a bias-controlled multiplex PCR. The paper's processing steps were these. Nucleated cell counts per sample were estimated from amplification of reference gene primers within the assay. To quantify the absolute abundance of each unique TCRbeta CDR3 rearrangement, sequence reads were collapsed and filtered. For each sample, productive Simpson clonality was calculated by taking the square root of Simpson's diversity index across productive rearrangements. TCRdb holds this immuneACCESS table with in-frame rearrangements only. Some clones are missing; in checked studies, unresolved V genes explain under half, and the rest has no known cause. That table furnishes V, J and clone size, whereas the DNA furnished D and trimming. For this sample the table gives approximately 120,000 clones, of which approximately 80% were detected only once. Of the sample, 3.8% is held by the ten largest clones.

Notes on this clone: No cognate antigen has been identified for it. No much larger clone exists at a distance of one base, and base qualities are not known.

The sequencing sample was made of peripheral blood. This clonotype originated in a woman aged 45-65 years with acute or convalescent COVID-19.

In nucleotides, the sequence is TGTGCCAGCAGCGTCGGAACAGGGACACTGAACACCGGGGAGCTGTTTTTT. Its coded protein is CASSVGTGTLNTGELFF. The chain employs TRBV9 and TRBJ2-2, and possibly TRBD1, on 6 matching bases. The CDR3 runs 17 residues from the cysteine to the phenylalanine. The sequence is cut down to CDR3 DNA, 51 bases in frame from base 1. CDR1 and CDR2, per the germline V gene, are SGDLS and YYNGEE. Between the V and J ends, shortened by 2 bases and 1 base respectively, the junction contains 15 bases.